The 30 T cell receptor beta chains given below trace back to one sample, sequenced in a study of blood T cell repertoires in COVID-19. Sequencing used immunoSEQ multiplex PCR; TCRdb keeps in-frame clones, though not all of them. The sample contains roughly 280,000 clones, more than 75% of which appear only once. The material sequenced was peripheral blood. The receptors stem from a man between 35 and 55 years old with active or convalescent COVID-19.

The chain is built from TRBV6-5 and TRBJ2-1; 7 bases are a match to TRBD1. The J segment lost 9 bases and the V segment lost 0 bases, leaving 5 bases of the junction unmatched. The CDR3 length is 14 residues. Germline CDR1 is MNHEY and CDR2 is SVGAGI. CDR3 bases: TGTGCCAGCAGTTACTCGACGTACAGGGGTGAGCAGTTCTTC. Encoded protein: CASSYSTYRGEQFF.

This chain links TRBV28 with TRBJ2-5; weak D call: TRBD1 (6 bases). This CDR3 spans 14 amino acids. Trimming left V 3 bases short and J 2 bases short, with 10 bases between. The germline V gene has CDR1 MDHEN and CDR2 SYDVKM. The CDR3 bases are TGTGCCAGCAGTTTCCACAGGGAACAAGAGACCCAGTACTTC. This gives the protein CASSFHREQETQYF.

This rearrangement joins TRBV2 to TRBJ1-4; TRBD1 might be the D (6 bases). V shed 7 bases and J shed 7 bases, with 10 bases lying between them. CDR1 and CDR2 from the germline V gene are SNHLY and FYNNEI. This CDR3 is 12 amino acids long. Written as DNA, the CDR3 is TGTGCCAGCAAATGGGGGCCTGAAAAACTGTTTTTT. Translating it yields CASKWGPEKLFF.

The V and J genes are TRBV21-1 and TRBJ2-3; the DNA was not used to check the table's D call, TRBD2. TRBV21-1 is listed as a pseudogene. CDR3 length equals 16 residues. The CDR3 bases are TGTGCCAGCAGCAAAGCAGGCGGGAGCATAACAGATACGCAGTATTTT. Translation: CASSKAGGSITDTQYF.

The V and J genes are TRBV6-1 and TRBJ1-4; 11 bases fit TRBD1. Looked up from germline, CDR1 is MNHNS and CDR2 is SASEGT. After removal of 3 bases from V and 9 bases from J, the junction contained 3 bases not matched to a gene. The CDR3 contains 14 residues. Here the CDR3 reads CASSDGQGAKKLFF. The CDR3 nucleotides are TGTGCCAGCAGTGATGGACAGGGGGCGAAAAAACTGTTTTTT.

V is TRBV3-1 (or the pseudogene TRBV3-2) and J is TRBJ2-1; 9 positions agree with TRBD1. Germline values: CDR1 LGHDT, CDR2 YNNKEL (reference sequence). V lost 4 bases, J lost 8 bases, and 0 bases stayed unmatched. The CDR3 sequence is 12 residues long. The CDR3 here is CASSRDRDEQFF. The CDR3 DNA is TGTGCCAGCAGCCGGGACAGGGATGAGCAGTTCTTC.

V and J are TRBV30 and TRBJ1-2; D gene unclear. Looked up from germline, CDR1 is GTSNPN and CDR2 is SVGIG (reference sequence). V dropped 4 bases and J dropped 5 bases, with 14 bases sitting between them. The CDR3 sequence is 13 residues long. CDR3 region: CAWMYRSSYGYTF. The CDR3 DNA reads TGTGCCTGGATGTACAGATCGAGTTATGGCTACACCTTC.

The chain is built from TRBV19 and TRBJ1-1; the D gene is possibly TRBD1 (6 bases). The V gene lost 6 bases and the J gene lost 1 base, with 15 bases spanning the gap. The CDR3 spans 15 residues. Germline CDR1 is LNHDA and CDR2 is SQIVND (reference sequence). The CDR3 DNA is TGTGCCAGTAGCCTCACAGGGTTCACGAACACTGAAGCTTTCTTT. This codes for CASSLTGFTNTEAFF.

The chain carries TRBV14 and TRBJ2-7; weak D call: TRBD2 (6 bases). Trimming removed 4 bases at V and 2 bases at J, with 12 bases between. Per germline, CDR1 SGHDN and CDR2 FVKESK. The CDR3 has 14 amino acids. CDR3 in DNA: TGTGCCAGCAGCCGTGCCGGGGGTGCCTACGAGCAGTACTTC. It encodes CASSRAGGAYEQYF.

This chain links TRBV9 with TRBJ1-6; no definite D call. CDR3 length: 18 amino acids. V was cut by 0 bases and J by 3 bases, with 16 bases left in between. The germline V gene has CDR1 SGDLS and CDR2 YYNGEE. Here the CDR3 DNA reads TGTGCCAGCAGCGTAGCTCCTTCTAGTGGAATCTATAATTCACCCCTCCACTTT. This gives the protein CASSVAPSSGIYNSPLHF.

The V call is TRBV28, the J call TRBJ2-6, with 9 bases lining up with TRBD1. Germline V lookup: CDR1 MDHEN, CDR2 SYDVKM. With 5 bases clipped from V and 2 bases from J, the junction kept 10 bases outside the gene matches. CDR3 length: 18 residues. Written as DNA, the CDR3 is TGTGCCAGCAGTCCAAGGCGGCACAGGGGGCCTGGGGCCAACGTCCTGACTTTC. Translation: CASSPRRHRGPGANVLTF.

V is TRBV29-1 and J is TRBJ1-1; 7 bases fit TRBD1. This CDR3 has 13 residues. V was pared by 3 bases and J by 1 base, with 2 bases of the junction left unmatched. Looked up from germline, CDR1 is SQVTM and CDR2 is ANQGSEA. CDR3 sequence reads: CSVEGQQNTEAFF. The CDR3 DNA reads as TGCAGCGTTGAGGGACAGCAGAACACTGAAGCTTTCTTT.

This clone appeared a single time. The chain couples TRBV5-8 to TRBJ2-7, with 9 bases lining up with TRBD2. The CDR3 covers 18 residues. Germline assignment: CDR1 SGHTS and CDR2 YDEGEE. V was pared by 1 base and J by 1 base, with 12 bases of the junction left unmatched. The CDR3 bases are TGTGCCAGCAGCTTGAGGGAGTCTAGCGGGACTGCATCCTACGAGCAGTACTTC. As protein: CASSLRESSGTASYEQYF.

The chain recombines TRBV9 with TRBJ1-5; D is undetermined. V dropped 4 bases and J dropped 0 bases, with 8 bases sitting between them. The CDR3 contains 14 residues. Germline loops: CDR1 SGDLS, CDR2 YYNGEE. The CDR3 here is CASSPEDSNQPQHF. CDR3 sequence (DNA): TGTGCCAGCAGCCCGGAGGATAGCAATCAGCCCCAGCATTTT.

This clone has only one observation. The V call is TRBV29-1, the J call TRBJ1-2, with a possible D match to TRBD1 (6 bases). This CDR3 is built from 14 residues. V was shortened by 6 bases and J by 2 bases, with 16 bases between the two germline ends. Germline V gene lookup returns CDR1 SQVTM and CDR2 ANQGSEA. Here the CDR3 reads CSVHRGGANYGYTF. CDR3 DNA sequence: TGCAGCGTGCATCGCGGGGGCGCGAACTATGGCTACACCTTC.

The CDR3 region is CASSLSPRGGDEQYF. CDR3 coding DNA: TGTGCCAGCAGTTTATCACCCAGGGGTGGCGACGAGCAGTACTTC. This chain connects TRBV27 to TRBJ2-7; possible D gene TRBD1, 6 bases. With 0 bases removed from V and 5 bases from J, the gap between germline ends came to 14 bases. This CDR3 comprises 15 residues. Germline CDR1 reads MNHEY; CDR2 reads SMNVEV (reference sequence).

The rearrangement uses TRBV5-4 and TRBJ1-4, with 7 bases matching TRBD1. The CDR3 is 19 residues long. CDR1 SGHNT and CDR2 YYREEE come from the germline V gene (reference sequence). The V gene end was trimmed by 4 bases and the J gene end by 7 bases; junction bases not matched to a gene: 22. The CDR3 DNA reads TGTGCCAGCAGCCAACAGACGACAGGGTTCTTGGGCGTTGGTGAAAAACTGTTTTTT. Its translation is CASSQQTTGFLGVGEKLFF. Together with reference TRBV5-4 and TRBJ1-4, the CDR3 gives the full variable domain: ETGVTQSPTHLIKTRGQQVTLRCSSQSGHNTVSWYQQALGQGPQFIFQYYREEENGRGNFPPRFSGLQFPNYSSELNVNALELDDSALYLCASSQQTTGFLGVGEKLFFGSGTQLSVL.

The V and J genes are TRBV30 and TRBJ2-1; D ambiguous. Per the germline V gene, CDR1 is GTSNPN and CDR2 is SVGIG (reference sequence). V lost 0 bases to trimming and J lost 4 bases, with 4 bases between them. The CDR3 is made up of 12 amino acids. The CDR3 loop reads CAWSVQYNEQFF. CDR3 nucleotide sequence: TGTGCCTGGAGTGTACAGTACAATGAGCAGTTCTTC.

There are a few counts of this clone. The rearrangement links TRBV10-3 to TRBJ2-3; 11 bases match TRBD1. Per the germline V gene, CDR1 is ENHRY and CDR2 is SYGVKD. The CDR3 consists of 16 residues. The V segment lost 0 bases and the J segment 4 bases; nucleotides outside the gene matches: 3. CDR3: CAISESPGQGADTQYF. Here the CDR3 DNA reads TGTGCCATCAGTGAGTCCCCGGGACAGGGGGCAGATACGCAGTATTTT.

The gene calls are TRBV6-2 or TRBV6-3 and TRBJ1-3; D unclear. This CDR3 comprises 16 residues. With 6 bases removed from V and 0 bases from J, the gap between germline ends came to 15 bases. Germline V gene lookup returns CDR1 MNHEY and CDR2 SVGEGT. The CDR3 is CASSTSRDGSGNTIYF. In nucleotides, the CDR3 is TGTGCCAGCAGCACGAGTCGGGATGGCTCTGGAAACACCATATATTTT.

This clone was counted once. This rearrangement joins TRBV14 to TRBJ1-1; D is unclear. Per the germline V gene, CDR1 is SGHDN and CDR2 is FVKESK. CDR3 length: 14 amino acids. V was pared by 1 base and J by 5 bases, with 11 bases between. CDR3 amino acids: CASSQVIAGTEAFF. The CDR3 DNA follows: TGTGCCAGCAGCCAAGTCATCGCGGGGACTGAAGCTTTCTTT.

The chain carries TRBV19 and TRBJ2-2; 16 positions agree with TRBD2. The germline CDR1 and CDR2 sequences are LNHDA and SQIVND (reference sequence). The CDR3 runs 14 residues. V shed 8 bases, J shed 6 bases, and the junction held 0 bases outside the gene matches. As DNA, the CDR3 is TGTGCCAGTGGGACTAGCGGGAGGGCCGGGGAGCTGTTTTTT. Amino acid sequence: CASGTSGRAGELFF.

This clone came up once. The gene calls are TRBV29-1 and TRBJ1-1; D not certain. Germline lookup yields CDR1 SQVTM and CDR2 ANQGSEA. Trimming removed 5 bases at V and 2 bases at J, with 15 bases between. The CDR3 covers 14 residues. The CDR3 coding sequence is TGCAGCGTTTACCCCCCGCGAGTCAACACTGAAGCTTTCTTT. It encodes CSVYPPRVNTEAFF.

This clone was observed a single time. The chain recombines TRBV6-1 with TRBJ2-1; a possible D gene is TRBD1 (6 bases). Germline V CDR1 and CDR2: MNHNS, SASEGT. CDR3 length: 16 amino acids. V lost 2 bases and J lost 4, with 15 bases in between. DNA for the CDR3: TGTGCCAGCAGTGAATTCGGACAGATACCTTACAATGAGCAGTTCTTC. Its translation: CASSEFGQIPYNEQFF.

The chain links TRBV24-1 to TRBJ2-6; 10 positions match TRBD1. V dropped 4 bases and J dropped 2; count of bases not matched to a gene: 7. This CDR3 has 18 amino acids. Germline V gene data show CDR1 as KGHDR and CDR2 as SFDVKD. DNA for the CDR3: TGTGCCACCAGTGACTCCGGGACAGGGGTGGCTGGGGCCAACGTCCTGACTTTC. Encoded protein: CATSDSGTGVAGANVLTF.

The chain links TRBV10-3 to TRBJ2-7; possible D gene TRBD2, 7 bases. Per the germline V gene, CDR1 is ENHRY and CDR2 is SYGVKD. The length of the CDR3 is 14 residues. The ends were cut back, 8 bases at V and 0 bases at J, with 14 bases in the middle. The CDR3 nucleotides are TGTGCCATCGGGGGGGGCAGGGGCTCCTACGAGCAGTACTTC. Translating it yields CAIGGGRGSYEQYF.

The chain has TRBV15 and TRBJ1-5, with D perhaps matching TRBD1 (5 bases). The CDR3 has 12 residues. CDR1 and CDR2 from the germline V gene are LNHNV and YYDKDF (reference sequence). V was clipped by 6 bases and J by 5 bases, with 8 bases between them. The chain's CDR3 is CATSQGYQPQHF. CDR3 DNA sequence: TGTGCCACCAGTCAGGGTTATCAGCCCCAGCATTTT.

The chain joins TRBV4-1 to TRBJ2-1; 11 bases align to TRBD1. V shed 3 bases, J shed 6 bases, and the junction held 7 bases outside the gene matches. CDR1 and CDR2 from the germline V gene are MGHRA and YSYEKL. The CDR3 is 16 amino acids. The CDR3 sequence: CASSQYYGTGGNEQFF. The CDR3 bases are TGCGCCAGCAGCCAGTACTACGGGACAGGGGGCAATGAGCAGTTCTTC.

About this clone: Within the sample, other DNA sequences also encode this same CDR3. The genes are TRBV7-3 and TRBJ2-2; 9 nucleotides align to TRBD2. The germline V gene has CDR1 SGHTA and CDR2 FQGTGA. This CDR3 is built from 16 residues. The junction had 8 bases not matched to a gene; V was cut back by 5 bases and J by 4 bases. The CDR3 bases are TGTGCCAGCAGCCCCCGGGTAGCGGGAGCCACCGGGGAGCTGTTTTTT. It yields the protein CASSPRVAGATGELFF.

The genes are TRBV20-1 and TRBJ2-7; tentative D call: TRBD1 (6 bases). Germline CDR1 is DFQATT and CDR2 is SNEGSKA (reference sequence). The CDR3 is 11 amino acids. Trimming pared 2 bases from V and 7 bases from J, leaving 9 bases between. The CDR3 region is CSARQGLEQYF. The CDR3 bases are TGCAGTGCTAGACAGGGGCTGGAGCAGTACTTC.